These 23 T cell receptor beta chains originate from one sample sequenced in a study of T cell clonality in common variable immunodeficiency. Using immunoSEQ multiplex PCR, the repertoire was profiled, and TCRdb retains in-frame clones only, with some absent. The repertoire consists of about 52,000 clones, none detected only once. Sequencing was done on a sample of peripheral blood mononuclear cells. Every receptor here comes from a person aged 18 to 70 in good health.

Points on this clone: With the read ending 3 residues before the CDR3 end, the germline J gene is used to fill in that end. The J gene is TRBJ1-2, the V gene TRBV7-2; no clear D gene. Germline V gives CDR1 SGHTA, CDR2 FQGNSA. This CDR3 region has 15 residues. CDR3 DNA, as far as it was read: TGTGCCAGCAGCTTAGTGGTAACAAGCACAGATACC. Encoded protein: CASSLVVTSTDT. The CDR3 in its entirety is CASSLVVTSTDTYTF.

There are many counts of this clone. The read gets to within 3 residues of the CDR3 end, and the germline J gene fills in the rest. The chain has TRBV20-1 and TRBJ2-7; 7 positions agree with TRBD1. J gave up 4 bases and V 3 bases, and 3 bases lay outside the gene matches. The germline V gene encodes CDR1 DFQATT and CDR2 SNEGSKA (reference sequence). CDR3 length: 12 amino acids. The sequenced part of the CDR3 DNA is TGCAGTGCTAGTATACAGGGGTACGAG. This gives the protein CSASIQGYE. The CDR3 in its entirety is CSASIQGYEQYF.

This clone has ten or more counts. The CDR3 end is not reached by the read, which stops 3 residues before it; the germline J gene fills it in. The V gene is TRBV20-1, the J gene TRBJ2-7, with a weak D call TRBD1 (5 bases). V lost 5 bases to trimming and J lost 0 bases, with 14 bases between them. Germline V gene sequence: CDR1 DFQATT, CDR2 SNEGSKA (reference sequence). The CDR3 sequence is 14 residues long. CDR3: CSARQDTSSYEQYF. CDR3 bases read: TGCAGTGCTCGGCAGGACACCAGCTCCTACGAG.

Comment on this clone: The read terminates 3 residues before the CDR3 end, so the remaining end is supplied by the germline J gene. The V and J genes are TRBV6-4 and TRBJ2-3; maybe TRBD2 (5 bases). Germline CDR1 reads MRHNA; CDR2 reads SNTAGT. The CDR3 contains 12 residues. The part of the CDR3 DNA that was read is TGTGCCAGCAGTGACCCTGGCGGGACG. Amino acid sequence: CASSDPGGT. The whole CDR3 protein is CASSDPGGTQYF.

This clone occurred many times. The read gets to within 3 residues of the CDR3 end, and the germline J gene fills in the rest. This chain links TRBV7-2 with TRBJ1-1, with D perhaps matching TRBD1 (5 bases). With 5 bases removed from V and 2 bases from J, the gap between germline ends came to 12 bases. The V gene's germline CDR1 is SGHTA and CDR2 FQGNSA. This CDR3 is 14 amino acids long. The CDR3 sequence: CASSPRGRNTEAFF. The CDR3 bases that were read are TGTGCCAGCAGCCCGCGGGGCCGTAACACTGAA.

This clone has a count of ten or more. The read ends 3 residues shy of where the CDR3 ends; the end is completed using the germline J gene. V usage is TRBV20-1 and J usage is TRBJ1-4; 10 bases align to TRBD1. J was trimmed by 8 bases and V by 7 bases; bases with no gene match: 10. Germline-derived CDR1 and CDR2 are DFQATT and SNEGSKA (reference sequence). The length of the CDR3 is 14 residues. The sequenced part of the CDR3 DNA is TGCAGTGTTCCCTGGACAGGGGGTCCAGAAAAA. Translated: CSVPWTGGPEK. The entire CDR3 is CSVPWTGGPEKLFF.

In its sample, this clone was seen many times. The read stops 3 residues short of the end of the CDR3; the missing end is completed from the germline J gene. V usage is TRBV10-3 and J usage is TRBJ2-7, with 9 nucleotides matching TRBD2. The germline V gene has CDR1 ENHRY and CDR2 SYGVKD. The CDR3 consists of 16 residues. With 0 bases clipped from V and 2 bases from J, the junction kept 5 bases outside the gene matches. CDR3 DNA, as far as it was read: TGTGCCATCAGTGAGTCCTTCCTAGCGGGGACCTACGAG. Protein: CAISESFLAGTYE. The whole CDR3 sequence reads CAISESFLAGTYEQYF.

This clone has at least ten counts. The read terminates 3 residues ahead of where the CDR3 ends, so the germline J gene completes it. V gene TRBV6-2 or TRBV6-3 combines with J gene TRBJ1-6; 10 nucleotides match TRBD1. The CDR3 runs 15 residues. The trim removed 0 bases at V and 10 bases at J, leaving 3 bases unmatched. Germline CDR1 reads MNHEY; CDR2 reads SVGEGT. CDR3 residues: CASSYSGTGASPLHF. Partial CDR3 DNA: TGTGCCAGCAGTTACTCCGGGACAGGGGCCTCACCC.

The table lists this clone with many counts. The read gets to within 3 residues of the CDR3 end, and the germline J gene fills in the rest. The gene calls are TRBV20-1 and TRBJ2-3; 9 nucleotides align to TRBD1. The CDR3 contains 16 residues. V was pared by 5 bases and J by 6 bases, with 15 bases of the junction left unmatched. Germline CDR1 is DFQATT and CDR2 is SNEGSKA (reference sequence). CDR3 residues: CSAYLTGTGLTDTQYF. The CDR3 DNA, read in part, is TGCAGTGCTTATCTAACCGGGACAGGGCTCACGGATACG.

A remark on this clone: Sequencing ends 3 residues short of the CDR3 end; the germline J gene provides the rest. This sequence joins TRBV20-1 and TRBJ2-7; TRBD2 aligns across 7 bases. The CDR3 is 14 amino acids. The V and J ends lost 1 base and 2 bases, in that order; junction bases with no gene match: 5. Germline-derived CDR1 and CDR2 are DFQATT and SNEGSKA (reference sequence). The CDR3 sequence is CSARGPTSAYEQYF. CDR3 DNA (partial): TGCAGTGCTAGAGGCCCTACTAGCGCCTACGAG.

This clone was counted between two and nine times. The read terminates 3 residues before the CDR3 end, so the remaining end is supplied by the germline J gene. The chain links TRBV5-1 to TRBJ2-4; 9 bases line up with TRBD1. This CDR3 comprises 15 residues. Germline V CDR1 and CDR2: SGHRS, YFSETQ. The CDR3 sequence: CASSLETTGGETQYF. The DNA read from the CDR3 is TGCGCCAGCAGCTTGGAGACGACAGGGGGAGAGACT.

Many counts were recorded for this clone. Read coverage stops 3 residues before the CDR3 terminus; the germline J gene supplies the remainder. The chain combines TRBV15 with TRBJ2-7; D ambiguous. Germline V CDR1 and CDR2: LNHNV, YYDKDF (reference sequence). V was clipped by 1 base and J by 3 bases, with 16 bases between them. The CDR3 consists of 16 residues. The covered CDR3 bases are TGTGCCACCAGCAGAGCCCCGGTGGGCAAGAGCTACGAG. This translates into CATSRAPVGKSYE. The entire CDR3 protein is CATSRAPVGKSYEQYF.

This clone was found many times. The read terminates 3 residues before the CDR3 end, so the remaining end is supplied by the germline J gene. The V call is TRBV4-1, the J call TRBJ2-7; D possibly corresponds to TRBD2 (5 bases). V was trimmed by 2 bases and J by 1 base, leaving 6 bases between them. The CDR3 has 13 residues. In germline, CDR1 is MGHRA, CDR2 YSYEKL. The sequenced part of the CDR3 DNA is TGCGCCAGCAGCCAACCGGGGTCCTACGAG. Translation gives CASSQPGSYE. The whole CDR3 is CASSQPGSYEQYF.

The table lists this clone with many counts. Read sequence stops 3 residues before the CDR3 end, and the germline J gene provides the missing end. J is TRBJ2-3 and V is TRBV19; TRBD2 matches at 7 bases. The V and J ends lost 3 bases and 2 bases, in that order; junction bases with no gene match: 2. The CDR3 runs 14 residues. Germline-derived CDR1 and CDR2 are LNHDA and SQIVND (reference sequence). CDR3 protein: CASSIGGYTDTQYF. The DNA read from the CDR3 is TGTGCCAGTAGTATCGGGGGGTACACAGATACG.

This clone was seen at least ten times. The read terminates 3 residues ahead of where the CDR3 ends, so the germline J gene completes it. The chain couples TRBV18 to TRBJ1-2; TRBD1 might be the D (6 bases). Germline V gives CDR1 KGHSH, CDR2 LQKENI. The CDR3 is 12 residues long. The CDR3 bases that were read are TGTGCCAGCTCACCAGCAGGGGAGGGC. Its protein product is CASSPAGEG. Given in full, the CDR3 is CASSPAGEGYTF.

Comments on this clone: Read sequence stops 3 residues before the CDR3 end, and the germline J gene provides the missing end. The rearrangement links TRBV30 to TRBJ1-2; D is unresolved. The length of the CDR3 is 15 residues. The V gene's germline CDR1 is GTSNPN and CDR2 SVGIG (reference sequence). CDR3 region: CAWSGAPGPYNDYTF. The DNA read from the CDR3 is TGTGCCTGGAGTGGGGCCCCTGGGCCCTACAATGAC.

This clone has ten or more counts. Read coverage stops 3 residues before the CDR3 terminus; the germline J gene supplies the remainder. The gene calls are TRBV5-1 and TRBJ1-4; no reliable D call. Germline V lookup: CDR1 SGHRS, CDR2 YFSETQ. The CDR3 covers 15 residues. V was shortened by 4 bases and J by 7 bases, with 17 bases between the two germline ends. The CDR3 sequence: CASSVTHGVGEKLFF. The sequenced CDR3 bases are TGCGCCAGCAGCGTTACCCACGGGGTGGGTGAAAAA.

This clone has ten or more counts. The CDR3 end falls 3 residues outside the read, so it is completed with the germline J gene. This rearrangement joins TRBV5-4 to TRBJ2-7, with a possible D match to TRBD1 (6 bases). Germline CDR1 is SGHNT and CDR2 is YYREEE (reference sequence). V lost 1 base to trimming and J lost 5 bases, with 10 bases between them. CDR3 length equals 13 residues. The DNA read from the CDR3 is TGTGCCAGCAGCTTGCAGGGGTTTGACGAG. Amino acids: CASSLQGFDE. The entire CDR3 is CASSLQGFDEQYF. Based on the CDR3 plus reference TRBV5-4 and TRBJ2-7, the full variable domain is ETGVTQSPTHLIKTRGQQVTLRCSSQSGHNTVSWYQQALGQGPQFIFQYYREEENGRGNFPPRFSGLQFPNYSSELNVNALELDDSALYLCASSLQGFDEQYFGPGTRLTVT.

This clone was counted only a few times. The read halts 3 residues ahead of the CDR3 end, with the missing end drawn from the germline J gene. The chain joins TRBV2 to TRBJ1-5; D remains unclear. Germline V lookup: CDR1 SNHLY, CDR2 FYNNEI. The CDR3 length is 15 residues. The CDR3 DNA, read in part, is TGTGCCAGCAGATTGGGCAGAACATTCAACCAACCC. Translating gives CASRLGRTFNQP. The CDR3, in full, reads CASRLGRTFNQPQHF.

Comment on this clone: Coverage ceases 3 residues before the CDR3 finishes, and the germline J gene fills in the end. V is TRBV10-2 and J is TRBJ1-2; TRBD1 matches 7 bases. Trimming took 4 bases from V and 0 from J; bases not matched to a gene: 2. The V gene's germline CDR1 is WSHSY and CDR2 SAAADI. The CDR3 is 14 residues long. CDR3: CASSGDSSNYGYTF. The sequenced CDR3 bases are TGCGCCAGCAGTGGGGACAGCTCTAACTATGGC.

Of note for this clone: The read falls 3 residues short of the CDR3 end, and the missing part is taken from the germline J gene. The genes are TRBV19 and TRBJ1-1; D unclear. The CDR3 is 15 amino acids. With 10 bases removed from V and 3 bases from J, the gap between germline ends came to 21 bases. Germline-derived CDR1 and CDR2 are LNHDA and SQIVND (reference sequence). The CDR3 is CATSLSRMSDTEAFF. The covered CDR3 bases are TGTGCCACTTCTTTGTCCAGGATGTCTGACACTGAA.

Worth noting for this clone: From the germline J gene comes the end of the CDR3, since the read stops 3 residues before it. The rearrangement links TRBV11-2 to TRBJ2-2; 9 bases align to TRBD1. CDR1 SGHAT and CDR2 FQNNGV come from the germline V gene. The CDR3 has 13 residues. The sequenced part of the CDR3 DNA is TGTGCCAGCAGCTTGGGACAGGGCCGAGGG. Its translation is CASSLGQGRG. The whole CDR3 is CASSLGQGRGLFF.

At least ten counts were recorded for this clone. The read comes to an end 3 residues before the CDR3 does, leaving the germline J gene to fill in the end. V and J are TRBV20-1 and TRBJ2-4; D could derive from TRBD1 or TRBD2 (7 bases each). This CDR3 has 13 residues. CDR1 and CDR2 (germline): DFQATT, SNEGSKA (reference sequence). CDR3 residues: CSARQGGGNGQYF. The covered CDR3 bases are TGCAGTGCTAGACAGGGGGGAGGGAATGGT.